This is a list of T cell receptor beta chains from one sample in a study of cytomegalovirus exposure and HLA in healthy donors. This table comes from immunoSEQ multiplex PCR, and its TCRdb copy is limited to in-frame clones, with some not included. The sample records 100,000 to 150,000 clones, roughly 80% being singletons. Specimen: PBMCs. The receptors were sampled from a man aged 18 to 29 in good health and CMV-seropositive. Each CDR3 is given with its conserved first and last residue. A D gene is named only where the DNA matches it firmly. Clone size is shown for a subset of rows, as once, few, many or a class of expanded clone.

j_gene | d_gene | abundance | v_gene | CDR3aa | CDR3nt
TRBJ2-7 | - | - | TRBV28 | CASRGSGTGPYEQYF | TGTGCCAGCAGGGGATCCGGGACTGGACCCTACGAGCAGTACTTC
TRBJ1-3 | - | - | TRBV4-1 | CASSQDSRGNTIYF | TGCGCCAGCAGCCAAGATTCCCGTGGAAACACCATATATTTT
TRBJ1-3 | TRBD1 | - | TRBV10-3 | CAIRPGQPSGNTIYF | TGTGCCATCAGACCGGGACAGCCCTCTGGAAACACCATATATTTT
TRBJ1-2 | - | - | TRBV4-3 | CASSQDWSFMGEGYTF | TGCGCCAGCAGCCAAGATTGGAGTTTTATGGGTGAGGGCTACACCTTC
TRBJ1-2 | - | - | TRBV7-8 | CASSDLGGYGYTF | TGTGCCAGCAGCGACCTAGGTGGCTATGGCTACACCTTC
TRBJ1-1 | - | - | TRBV2 | CASKGPAGTEAFF | TGTGCCAGCAAAGGACCGGCAGGGACTGAAGCTTTCTTT
TRBJ2-7 | - | - | TRBV29-1 | CSAYRGGSYEQYF | TGCAGCGCCTACAGGGGGGGTTCCTACGAGCAGTACTTC
TRBJ2-7 | - | - | TRBV11-2 | CASSLWGRGYEQYF | TGTGCCAGCAGCTTGTGGGGGCGCGGGTACGAGCAGTACTTC
TRBJ1-2 | TRBD1 | - | TRBV7-9 | CASITLHSTGTNYGYTF | TGTGCCAGCATCACTTTACATTCGACAGGGACTAACTATGGCTACACCTTC
TRBJ1-2 | - | - | TRBV7-6 | CASSLAPGDGYTF | TGTGCCAGCAGCTTAGCCCCGGGGGATGGCTACACCTTC
TRBJ2-3 | - | - | TRBV7-2 | CASSLSSEYTDTQYF | TGTGCCAGCAGCTTAAGTAGCGAGTACACAGATACGCAGTATTTT
TRBJ1-1 | TRBD1 | once | TRBV7-2 | CASSPNRGGENTEAFF | TGTGCCAGCAGCCCGAACAGGGGGGGGGAGAACACTGAAGCTTTCTTT
TRBJ1-4 | TRBD1 | few | TRBV5-5 | CASSFTGGGSGKLFF | TGTGCCAGCAGCTTTACAGGGGGCGGTAGTGGGAAACTGTTTTTT
TRBJ2-7 | TRBD2 | - | TRBV6-5 | CASSYAGAPNEQYF | TGTGCCAGCAGTTACGCGGGAGCCCCCAACGAGCAGTACTTC
TRBJ2-7 | TRBD2 | - | TRBV5-5 | CASSYQAGGTYEQYF | TGTGCCAGCAGCTACCAAGCGGGGGGAACCTACGAGCAGTACTTC
TRBJ2-7 | TRBD1 | - | TRBV19 | CASRNERQGPYEQYF | TGTGCCAGTAGGAATGAAAGACAGGGCCCCTACGAGCAGTACTTC
TRBJ1-2 | - | - | TRBV6-4 | CASSDSTVYGYTF | TGTGCCAGCAGTGACTCTACGGTCTATGGCTACACCTTC
TRBJ2-1 | - | once | TRBV10-3 | CAIGEGAQFF | TGTGCCATCGGTGAAGGGGCCCAGTTCTTC
TRBJ1-1 | - | - | TRBV30 | CAWSVRAGLAGVAFF | TGTGCCTGGAGTGTACGAGCAGGGTTGGCGGGGGTAGCTTTCTTT
TRBJ2-4 | TRBD2 | few | TRBV19 | CASSPAGVGLNIQYF | TGTGCCAGTAGTCCAGCGGGAGTGGGGTTAAACATTCAGTACTTC
TRBJ2-2 | - | - | TRBV15 | CATSRAVQGGELFF | TGTGCCACCAGCAGAGCCGTTCAGGGCGGGGAGCTGTTTTTT
TRBJ1-4 | - | - | TRBV7-9 | CSSSSEGLKATNEKLFF | TGTTCCAGCAGCTCAGAGGGACTGAAAGCAACTAATGAAAAACTGTTTTTT
TRBJ1-2 | - | - | TRBV10-3 | CAIRGGTEANYGYTF | TGTGCCATCAGGGGGGGAACAGAAGCTAACTATGGCTACACCTTC
TRBJ1-6 | TRBD1 | - | TRBV27 | CASSLYKGAALHF | TGTGCCAGCAGTTTATATAAGGGGGCGGCCCTCCACTTT
TRBJ1-4 | - | - | TRBV7-2 | CASSLFYSNEKLFF | TGTGCCAGCAGCTTATTTTATAGTAATGAAAAACTGTTTTTT
TRBJ2-3 | TRBD2 | - | TRBV7-9 | CSSSFVTVAGGLTDTQYF | TGTTCCAGCAGCTTTGTCACCGTAGCGGGGGGGCTCACAGATACGCAGTATTTT
TRBJ1-1 | - | - | TRBV6-1 | CASSPLRLTEAFF | TGTGCCAGCAGCCCCTTGAGGCTCACTGAAGCTTTCTTT
TRBJ2-1 | TRBD2 | - | TRBV4-3 | CASSQTLAGGPPNYNEQFF | TGCGCCAGCAGCCAGACACTAGCGGGAGGGCCTCCAAACTACAATGAGCAGTTCTTC
TRBJ2-6 | TRBD2 | - | TRBV5-4 | CASSGTKLAAGANVLTF | TGTGCCAGCAGCGGCACCAAACTAGCGGCTGGGGCCAACGTCCTGACTTTC
TRBJ1-5 | - | - | TRBV19 | CASSMRDQPQHF | TGTGCCAGTAGTATGCGAGATCAGCCCCAGCATTTT
TRBJ1-2 | TRBD1 | - | TRBV15 | CATSRDSGGGYGYTF | TGTGCCACCAGCAGAGATTCAGGGGGAGGCTATGGCTACACCTTC